Listed below are T cell receptor beta chains from one sample, sequenced in a study of T cell responses to AZD1222 COVID-19 vaccine. Measured with immunoSEQ multiplex PCR; TCRdb has only the in-frame clones, and not every one. The sample yields roughly 130,000 clones, 90% to 95% seen once. Sample: peripheral blood, taken on day 0 of AZD1222 vaccination. These receptor sequences come from an adult in good health. Both conserved end residues are part of each CDR3. The D gene is left open where the match is weak. Expanded clones get a size class; other rows say once, few or many, or leave the size out.

V gene: TRBV5-8
D gene: TRBD2
clone size: once
J gene: TRBJ2-3
CDR3 protein: CASSPQLAGATDTQYF
CDR3 DNA: TGTGCCAGCAGCCCGCAACTAGCGGGGGCCACAGATACGCAGTATTTT

V gene: TRBV30
D gene: .
clone size: .
J gene: TRBJ1-2
CDR3 protein: CAWSVSYGYTF
CDR3 DNA: TGTGCCTGGAGTGTATCCTATGGCTACACCTTC

V gene: TRBV11-3
D gene: .
clone size: .
J gene: TRBJ2-1
CDR3 protein: CASSLDWTTNNEQFF
CDR3 DNA: TGTGCCAGCAGCTTAGACTGGACGACTAACAATGAGCAGTTCTTC

V gene: TRBV29-1
D gene: .
clone size: .
J gene: TRBJ1-2
CDR3 protein: CSVGALDQGKYGYTF
CDR3 DNA: TGCAGCGTTGGAGCCCTGGACCAGGGCAAGTATGGCTACACCTTC

V gene: TRBV7-2
D gene: .
clone size: .
J gene: TRBJ2-7
CDR3 protein: CASSLTSYEQYF
CDR3 DNA: TGTGCCAGCAGCCTTACTAGCTACGAGCAGTACTTC

V gene: TRBV9
D gene: .
clone size: .
J gene: TRBJ2-7
CDR3 protein: CASSPLKGFSYEQYF
CDR3 DNA: TGTGCCAGCAGCCCCCTTAAGGGTTTTTCCTACGAGCAGTACTTC

V gene: TRBV5-1
D gene: .
clone size: .
J gene: TRBJ1-2
CDR3 protein: CASSPGGGLVGYTF
CDR3 DNA: TGCGCCAGCAGCCCCGGGGGGGGGCTTGTCGGCTACACCTTC

V gene: TRBV27
D gene: TRBD2
clone size: .
J gene: TRBJ2-7
CDR3 protein: CASSGLAGVEQYF
CDR3 DNA: TGTGCCAGCAGTGGACTAGCGGGAGTCGAGCAGTACTTC

V gene: TRBV4-1
D gene: TRBD2
clone size: .
J gene: TRBJ2-1
CDR3 protein: CASSLRLAGGNEQFF
CDR3 DNA: TGCGCCAGCAGTTTGCGGCTAGCGGGAGGGAATGAGCAGTTCTTC

V gene: TRBV5-1
D gene: .
clone size: .
J gene: TRBJ1-2
CDR3 protein: CASSIDFTANYGYTF
CDR3 DNA: TGCGCCAGCAGCATCGACTTCACAGCAAACTATGGCTACACCTTC

V gene: TRBV9
D gene: TRBD1
clone size: .
J gene: TRBJ2-7
CDR3 protein: CASSGGDRAYEQYF
CDR3 DNA: TGTGCCAGCTCTGGAGGGGACAGGGCCTACGAGCAGTACTTC

V gene: TRBV5-1
D gene: TRBD2
clone size: once
J gene: TRBJ2-1
CDR3 protein: CASSLSAGASYNEQFF
CDR3 DNA: TGCGCCAGCAGCTTGTCAGCGGGAGCATCCTACAATGAGCAGTTCTTC

V gene: TRBV6-6
D gene: .
clone size: .
J gene: TRBJ1-5
CDR3 protein: CASSFGAYSNQPQHF
CDR3 DNA: TGTGCCAGCAGTTTCGGAGCATATAGCAATCAGCCCCAGCATTTT

V gene: TRBV6-1
D gene: .
clone size: .
J gene: TRBJ1-5
CDR3 protein: CASSEGGGQPQHF
CDR3 DNA: TGTGCCAGCAGTGAAGGAGGAGGTCAGCCCCAGCATTTT

V gene: TRBV19
D gene: .
clone size: few
J gene: TRBJ2-7
CDR3 protein: CASSPNSYEQYF
CDR3 DNA: TGTGCCAGTAGCCCCAACTCCTACGAGCAGTACTTC

V gene: TRBV9
D gene: .
clone size: .
J gene: TRBJ2-1
CDR3 protein: CASSVEGPESYNEQFF
CDR3 DNA: TGTGCCAGCAGCGTAGAGGGTCCGGAGTCCTACAATGAGCAGTTCTTC

V gene: TRBV13
D gene: .
clone size: .
J gene: TRBJ2-7
CDR3 protein: CASSLGLASYEQYF
CDR3 DNA: TGTGCCAGCAGCTTAGGACTTGCCTCCTACGAGCAGTACTTC

V gene: TRBV20-1
D gene: TRBD2
clone size: .
J gene: TRBJ2-7
CDR3 protein: CSASVRLAGAEQYF
CDR3 DNA: TGCAGTGCTAGTGTTCGGCTAGCGGGAGCCGAGCAGTACTTC

V gene: TRBV5-1
D gene: .
clone size: .
J gene: TRBJ1-4
CDR3 protein: CASGLGTNEKLFF
CDR3 DNA: TGCGCCAGCGGGCTCGGAACTAATGAAAAACTGTTTTTT

V gene: TRBV25-1
D gene: .
clone size: .
J gene: TRBJ2-3
CDR3 protein: CASSGSPLVEAQYF
CDR3 DNA: TGTGCCAGCAGTGGATCTCCTCTCGTCGAGGCGCAGTATTTT

V gene: TRBV3-1/TRBV3-2
D gene: .
clone size: once
J gene: TRBJ1-1
CDR3 protein: CASSQGHSAGTEAFF
CDR3 DNA: TGTGCCAGCAGCCAAGGCCACTCGGCGGGCACTGAAGCTTTCTTT

V gene: TRBV5-6
D gene: TRBD1
clone size: once
J gene: TRBJ2-7
CDR3 protein: CASSLMGQGPLQYF
CDR3 DNA: TGTGCCAGCAGCTTGATGGGACAGGGGCCTCTCCAGTACTTC

V gene: TRBV5-1
D gene: TRBD2
clone size: once
J gene: TRBJ2-1
CDR3 protein: CASSFTLAVFNEQFF
CDR3 DNA: TGCGCCAGCAGCTTCACACTAGCGGTGTTCAATGAGCAGTTCTTC

V gene: TRBV21-1
D gene: .
clone size: .
J gene: TRBJ2-7
CDR3 protein: CASSKDTAYEQYF
CDR3 DNA: TGTGCCAGCAGCAAAGACACTGCCTACGAGCAGTACTTC

V gene: TRBV5-1
D gene: .
clone size: .
J gene: TRBJ2-5
CDR3 protein: CASSLTGQTQYF
CDR3 DNA: TGCGCCAGCAGCTTGACGGGACAGACCCAGTACTTC

V gene: TRBV27
D gene: .
clone size: .
J gene: TRBJ2-1
CDR3 protein: CASSSVWVVLYNEQFF
CDR3 DNA: TGTGCCAGCAGTTCAGTGTGGGTGGTCCTCTACAATGAGCAGTTCTTC

V gene: TRBV30
D gene: .
clone size: .
J gene: TRBJ2-1
CDR3 protein: CASFRRDSYNEQFF
CDR3 DNA: TGTGCCTCCTTCCGGAGGGACAGTTACAATGAGCAGTTCTTC

V gene: TRBV19
D gene: .
clone size: .
J gene: TRBJ2-7
CDR3 protein: CASGQTSSYEQYF
CDR3 DNA: TGTGCCAGCGGACAGACAAGCTCCTACGAGCAGTACTTC

V gene: TRBV30
D gene: TRBD2
clone size: .
J gene: TRBJ2-7
CDR3 protein: CAWSFSGRGEQYF
CDR3 DNA: TGTGCCTGGAGTTTTAGCGGGAGGGGGGAGCAGTACTTC

V gene: TRBV19
D gene: .
clone size: once
J gene: TRBJ1-1
CDR3 protein: CASSWDRHGDTEAFF
CDR3 DNA: TGTGCCAGTAGTTGGGACCGCCACGGGGACACTGAAGCTTTCTTT

V gene: TRBV2
D gene: TRBD1
clone size: .
J gene: TRBJ1-1
CDR3 protein: CASSHWGQGNTEAFF
CDR3 DNA: TGTGCCAGCAGTCACTGGGGACAGGGTAACACTGAAGCTTTCTTT

V gene: TRBV6-5
D gene: .
clone size: .
J gene: TRBJ2-6
CDR3 protein: CASSYRISGANVLTF
CDR3 DNA: TGTGCCAGCAGTTACAGGATCTCTGGGGCCAACGTCCTGACTTTC

V gene: TRBV10-3
D gene: TRBD2
clone size: .
J gene: TRBJ2-1
CDR3 protein: CAISTPGLAPSSYNEQFF
CDR3 DNA: TGTGCCATCAGCACTCCGGGACTAGCTCCGAGCTCCTACAATGAGCAGTTCTTC

V gene: TRBV27
D gene: .
clone size: .
J gene: TRBJ1-1
CDR3 protein: CASSLIYRATGMSTEAFF
CDR3 DNA: TGTGCCAGCAGTTTAATTTACAGGGCAACCGGGATGAGCACTGAAGCTTTCTTT

V gene: TRBV2
D gene: .
clone size: .
J gene: TRBJ2-1
CDR3 protein: CASTGRVNEQFF
CDR3 DNA: TGTGCCAGCACTGGTAGGGTCAATGAGCAGTTCTTC

V gene: TRBV20-1
D gene: .
clone size: .
J gene: TRBJ2-7
CDR3 protein: CSARDYYEQYF
CDR3 DNA: TGCAGTGCTAGGGACTACTACGAGCAGTACTTC

V gene: TRBV27
D gene: TRBD1
clone size: once
J gene: TRBJ1-2
CDR3 protein: CASSLDRASGYTF
CDR3 DNA: TGTGCCAGCAGTTTAGACAGGGCTTCCGGCTACACCTTC

V gene: TRBV5-1
D gene: .
clone size: .
J gene: TRBJ2-7
CDR3 protein: CASSRSPSYEQYF
CDR3 DNA: TGCGCCAGCAGCCGAAGTCCTTCCTACGAGCAGTACTTC

V gene: TRBV5-6
D gene: .
clone size: .
J gene: TRBJ2-7
CDR3 protein: CASSYRDIVSYEQYF
CDR3 DNA: TGTGCCAGCAGTTACCGGGACATCGTGTCCTACGAGCAGTACTTC

V gene: TRBV6-5
D gene: TRBD1
clone size: .
J gene: TRBJ1-2
CDR3 protein: CASSRDRAYGYTF
CDR3 DNA: TGTGCCAGCAGCCGAGACAGGGCCTATGGCTACACCTTC

V gene: TRBV30
D gene: .
clone size: .
J gene: TRBJ2-5
CDR3 protein: CAWSRRKRGPGETQYF
CDR3 DNA: TGTGCCTGGAGTCGTAGAAAGCGAGGGCCAGGAGAGACCCAGTACTTC

V gene: TRBV9
D gene: TRBD2
clone size: .
J gene: TRBJ2-1
CDR3 protein: CASSVDSGIYNEQFF
CDR3 DNA: TGTGCCAGCAGCGTAGATAGCGGGATTTACAATGAGCAGTTCTTC

V gene: TRBV6-5
D gene: .
clone size: .
J gene: TRBJ1-1
CDR3 protein: CASSHPSPSTEAFF
CDR3 DNA: TGTGCCAGCAGCCACCCTTCCCCTAGCACTGAAGCTTTCTTT

V gene: TRBV19
D gene: .
clone size: .
J gene: TRBJ1-5
CDR3 protein: CAGRGNQPQHF
CDR3 DNA: TGTGCGGGGAGGGGCAATCAGCCCCAGCATTTT

V gene: TRBV7-8
D gene: .
clone size: .
J gene: TRBJ2-7
CDR3 protein: CASSLALATYEQYF
CDR3 DNA: TGTGCCAGCAGCTTAGCCCTAGCAACGTACGAGCAGTACTTC

V gene: TRBV10-2
D gene: .
clone size: few
J gene: TRBJ2-2
CDR3 protein: CASSVYRDTGELFF
CDR3 DNA: TGCGCCAGCAGTGTGTATAGAGACACCGGGGAGCTGTTTTTT

V gene: TRBV7-8
D gene: .
clone size: .
J gene: TRBJ2-7
CDR3 protein: CASRQRTNYEQYF
CDR3 DNA: TGTGCCAGCAGGCAGAGGACAAACTACGAGCAGTACTTC

V gene: TRBV7-3
D gene: .
clone size: .
J gene: TRBJ2-1
CDR3 protein: CASSLLPSYNEQFF
CDR3 DNA: TGTGCCAGCAGCTTACTGCCGTCCTACAATGAGCAGTTCTTC

V gene: TRBV9
D gene: TRBD1
clone size: .
J gene: TRBJ2-7
CDR3 protein: CASSPFDRGAYEQYF
CDR3 DNA: TGTGCCAGCAGCCCCTTCGACAGGGGAGCCTACGAGCAGTACTTC

V gene: TRBV5-1
D gene: .
clone size: .
J gene: TRBJ1-5
CDR3 protein: CASSLTAGTQPQHF
CDR3 DNA: TGCGCCAGCAGCTTGACGGCAGGGACCCAGCCCCAGCATTTT

V gene: TRBV13
D gene: .
clone size: .
J gene: TRBJ2-7
CDR3 protein: CASSPQDTYEQYF
CDR3 DNA: TGTGCCAGCAGCCCTCAGGACACGTACGAGCAGTACTTC

V gene: TRBV7-2
D gene: .
clone size: .
J gene: TRBJ2-7
CDR3 protein: CASSSSRYEQYF
CDR3 DNA: TGTGCCAGCAGCTCCTCGAGATACGAGCAGTACTTC

V gene: TRBV19
D gene: .
clone size: .
J gene: TRBJ1-4
CDR3 protein: CASSIQILDSGKLFF
CDR3 DNA: TGTGCCAGTAGTATTCAGATCCTGGACAGTGGGAAACTGTTTTTT

V gene: TRBV5-4
D gene: .
clone size: .
J gene: TRBJ1-1
CDR3 protein: CASSLGGNTEAFF
CDR3 DNA: TGTGCCAGCAGCTTGGGAGGAAACACTGAAGCTTTCTTT

V gene: TRBV20-1
D gene: .
clone size: .
J gene: TRBJ2-7
CDR3 protein: CSAEVGYEQYF
CDR3 DNA: TGCAGTGCCGAGGTAGGCTACGAGCAGTACTTC

V gene: TRBV5-4
D gene: TRBD1
clone size: .
J gene: TRBJ1-2
CDR3 protein: CASSPDRERGYTF
CDR3 DNA: TGTGCCAGCAGCCCAGACAGGGAGCGAGGCTACACCTTC

V gene: TRBV10-3
D gene: .
clone size: .
J gene: TRBJ1-5
CDR3 protein: CAISEGEGVLRQPQHF
CDR3 DNA: TGTGCCATCAGTGAGGGGGAGGGGGTCTTGAGGCAGCCCCAGCATTTT

V gene: TRBV19
D gene: .
clone size: .
J gene: TRBJ2-7
CDR3 protein: CASSPPGDNEQYF
CDR3 DNA: TGTGCCAGTAGTCCACCGGGGGACAACGAGCAGTACTTC

V gene: TRBV7-2
D gene: .
clone size: .
J gene: TRBJ1-5
CDR3 protein: CASSERAGNQPQHF
CDR3 DNA: TGTGCCAGCAGCGAACGAGCGGGCAATCAGCCCCAGCATTTT